The rows below give T cell receptor beta chains drawn from one sample of a study of CD8+ T cells in alopecia areata. Measured with immunoSEQ multiplex PCR; TCRdb has only the in-frame clones, and not every one. The sample gives fewer than 250,000 clones, approximately 45% of which show up once; over 2% is in the top ten. Here the sequenced sample was CD4+ T cells sorted from blood, taken around week 37, from a patient treated with tofacitinib. These receptors were collected from a human donor with alopecia areata. CDR3s include the opening cysteine and the closing phenylalanine or tryptophan. The order of the fields is clone size, J gene, D gene, V gene, CDR3 DNA, CDR3 protein. D genes are given only for firm matches. Some rows mark clone size as missing; the rest say once, few, many or name a class of expanded clone.

-,TRBJ2-7,TRBD2,TRBV6-6,TGTGCCAGCCAAACCCTTAGCGGGAGCGGTGACGAGCAGTACTTC,CASQTLSGSGDEQYF
few,TRBJ2-7,TRBD2,TRBV10-2,TGCGCCAGCTCAAGCGGGAATTACTACGAGCAGTACTTC,CASSSGNYYEQYF
few,TRBJ2-6,-,TRBV6-6,TGTGCCAGCTTTATCAGTCCTAACAACGTCCTGACTTTC,CASFISPNNVLTF
few,TRBJ2-1,-,TRBV10-3,TGTGCCATCACGGCCGGGGGAAGCCCTACCTACAATGAGCAGTTCTTC,CAITAGGSPTYNEQFF
-,TRBJ1-5,-,TRBV7-2,TGTGCCAGCAGTAATAGAGGGGGCAATCAGCCCCAGCATTTT,CASSNRGGNQPQHF
-,TRBJ2-2,-,TRBV29-1,TGCAGCGTTGAAGGTGGGACGGACCTAGGGAACACCGGGGAGCTGTTTTTT,CSVEGGTDLGNTGELFF
few,TRBJ2-7,TRBD2,TRBV7-2,TGTGCCAGCAGCTTATTCAGCGGGGCGGGAGGGGACTACGAGCAGTACTTC,CASSLFSGAGGDYEQYF
-,TRBJ1-2,TRBD1,TRBV29-1,TGCAGCGTTGAAGGCCGGGACAGGGACCTGCATGGCTACACCTTC,CSVEGRDRDLHGYTF
-,TRBJ1-2,-,TRBV30,TGTGCCTGGAGTGTAGGGTATGGCTACACCTTC,CAWSVGYGYTF
few,TRBJ2-7,-,TRBV6-5,TGTGCCAGCAGTTACTCGCGGACATGGGCCGACGAGCAGTACTTC,CASSYSRTWADEQYF
few,TRBJ2-7,-,TRBV6-1,TGTGCCAGCAGTGGCTCACCCACCTACGAGCAGTACTTC,CASSGSPTYEQYF
-,TRBJ2-2,-,TRBV4-3,TGCGCCAGCAGCCAACAGATCGGGGAGCTGTTTTTT,CASSQQIGELFF
-,TRBJ1-4,-,TRBV30,TGTGCCTGGAGCGAACAGCAAAAACTGTTTTTT,CAWSEQQKLFF
few,TRBJ2-7,-,TRBV4-3,TGCGCCAGCAGCCCTCGACGAACCTATGACAGCGAGCAGTACTTC,CASSPRRTYDSEQYF
-,TRBJ2-3,-,TRBV30,TGTGCCTGGAGTGGGGGGGATACGCAGTATTTT,CAWSGGDTQYF
-,TRBJ2-5,TRBD2,TRBV6-6,TGTGCCAGCAGAAAGGGACTAGCGGACCAAGAGACCCAGTACTTC,CASRKGLADQETQYF
-,TRBJ2-7,-,TRBV27,TGTGCCAGCAGTTTATTTCCCGGGGAGTCCTACGAGCAGTACTTC,CASSLFPGESYEQYF
few,TRBJ2-1,-,TRBV5-1,TGCGCCAGCAGCTTTCTTTCCTACAATGAGCAGTTCTTC,CASSFLSYNEQFF
-,TRBJ2-5,TRBD1,TRBV7-9,TGTGCCAGCAGCCCTCACGCGGGACAGGTGCAAGAGACCCAGTACTTC,CASSPHAGQVQETQYF
-,TRBJ2-7,TRBD1,TRBV25-1,TGTGCCAGCAGAAAGGGACAGACAACCTACGAGCAGTACTTC,CASRKGQTTYEQYF
-,TRBJ1-2,TRBD1,TRBV29-1,TGCAGCGTTGGTCTAGGACAGGCCTATGGCGGCTACACCTTC,CSVGLGQAYGGYTF
many,TRBJ2-2,TRBD1,TRBV7-2,TGTGCCAGCAGCTTAAGGACAGGGAATCCCTTCGGGGAGCTGTTTTTT,CASSLRTGNPFGELFF
-,TRBJ2-5,-,TRBV14,TGTGCCAGCAGCCAGTTGCGGGGCTTCCAAGAGACCCAGTACTTC,CASSQLRGFQETQYF
-,TRBJ2-7,TRBD2,TRBV30,TGTGCCTGGGGACTAGCGGGAGACGAGCAGTACTTC,CAWGLAGDEQYF
-,TRBJ2-3,TRBD2,TRBV7-2,TGTGCCAGCAGCTTAAAAACGGCTAGCGGGTTTCCTAGCACAGATACGCAGTATTTT,CASSLKTASGFPSTDTQYF
few,TRBJ2-7,-,TRBV25-1,TGTGCCAGCAGTCCTACCTCCCGTGGGGAGCAGTACTTC,CASSPTSRGEQYF
-,TRBJ2-5,TRBD2,TRBV5-1,TGCGCCAGCAGCGTGATAGCGGGAGGAAGGGAGACCCAGTACTTC,CASSVIAGGRETQYF
-,TRBJ2-2,-,TRBV7-2,TGTGCCAGCAGCTTTAGCGTCGGGGAGCTGTTTTTT,CASSFSVGELFF
-,TRBJ1-4,-,TRBV4-1,TGCGCCAGCACCCTTACAACAACTAATGAAAAACTGTTTTTT,CASTLTTTNEKLFF
few,TRBJ1-1,TRBD1,TRBV6-1,TGTGCCAGCAGTAGGACAGGGAACACTGAAGCTTTCTTT,CASSRTGNTEAFF